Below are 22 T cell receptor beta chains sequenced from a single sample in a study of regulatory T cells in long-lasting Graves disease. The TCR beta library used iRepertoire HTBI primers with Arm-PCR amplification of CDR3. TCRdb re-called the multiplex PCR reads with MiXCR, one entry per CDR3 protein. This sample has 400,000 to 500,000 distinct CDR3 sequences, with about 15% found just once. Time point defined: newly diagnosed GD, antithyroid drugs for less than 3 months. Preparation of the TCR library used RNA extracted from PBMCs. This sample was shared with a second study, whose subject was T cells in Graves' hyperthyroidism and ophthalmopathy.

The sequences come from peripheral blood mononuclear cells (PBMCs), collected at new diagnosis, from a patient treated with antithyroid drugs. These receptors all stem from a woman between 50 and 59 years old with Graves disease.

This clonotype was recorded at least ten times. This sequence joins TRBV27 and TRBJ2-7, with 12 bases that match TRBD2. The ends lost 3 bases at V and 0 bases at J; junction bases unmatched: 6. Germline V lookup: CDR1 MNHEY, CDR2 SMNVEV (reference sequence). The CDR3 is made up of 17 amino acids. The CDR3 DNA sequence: TGTGCCAGCAGTTTCTCTAGCGGGAGGGCCCTCTCCTACGAGCAGTACTTC. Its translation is CASSFSSGRALSYEQYF.

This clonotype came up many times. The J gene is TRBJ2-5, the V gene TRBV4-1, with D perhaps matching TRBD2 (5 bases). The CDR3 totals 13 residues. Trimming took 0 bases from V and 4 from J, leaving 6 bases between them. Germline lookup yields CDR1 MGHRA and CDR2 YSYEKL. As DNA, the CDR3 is TGCGCCAGCAGCCAAGAAGGAGGAGAGACCCAGTACTTC. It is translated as CASSQEGGETQYF.

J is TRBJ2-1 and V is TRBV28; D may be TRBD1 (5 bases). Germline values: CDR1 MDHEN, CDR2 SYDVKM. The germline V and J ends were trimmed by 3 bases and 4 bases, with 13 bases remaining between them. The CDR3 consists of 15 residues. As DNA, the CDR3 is TGTGCCAGCAGTTTCGGCAGCCCAGGGTACAATGAGCAGTTCTTC. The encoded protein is CASSFGSPGYNEQFF.

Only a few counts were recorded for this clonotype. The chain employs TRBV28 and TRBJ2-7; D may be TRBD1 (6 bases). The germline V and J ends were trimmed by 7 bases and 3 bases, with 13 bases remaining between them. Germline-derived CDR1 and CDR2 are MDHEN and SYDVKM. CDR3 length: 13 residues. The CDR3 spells CASTVPGDYEQYF. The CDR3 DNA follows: TGTGCCAGCACGGTGCCAGGGGACTACGAGCAGTACTTC. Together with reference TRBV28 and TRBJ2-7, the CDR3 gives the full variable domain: DVKVTQSSRYLVKRTGEKVFLECVQDMDHENMFWYRQDPGLGLRLIYFSYDVKMKEKGDIPEGYSVSREKKERFSLILESASTNQTSMYLCASTVPGDYEQYFGPGTRLTVT.

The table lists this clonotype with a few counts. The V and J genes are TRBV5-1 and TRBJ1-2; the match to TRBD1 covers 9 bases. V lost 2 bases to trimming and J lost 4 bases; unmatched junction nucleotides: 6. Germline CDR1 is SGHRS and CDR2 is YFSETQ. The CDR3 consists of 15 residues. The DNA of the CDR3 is TGCGCCAGCAGCTTCCAACTGACAGGGGGCTATGGCTACACCTTC. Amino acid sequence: CASSFQLTGGYGYTF.

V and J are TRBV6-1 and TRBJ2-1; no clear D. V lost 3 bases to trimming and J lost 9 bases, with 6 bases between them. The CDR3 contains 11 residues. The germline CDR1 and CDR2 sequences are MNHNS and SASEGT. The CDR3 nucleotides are TGTGCCAGCAGTGATATTGCTGAGCAGTTCTTC. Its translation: CASSDIAEQFF.

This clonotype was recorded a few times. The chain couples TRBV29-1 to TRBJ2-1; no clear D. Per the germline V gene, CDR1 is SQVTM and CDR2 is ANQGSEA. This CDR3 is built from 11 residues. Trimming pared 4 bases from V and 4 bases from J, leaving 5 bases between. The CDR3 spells CSVGDYNEQFF. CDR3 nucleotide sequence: TGCAGCGTTGGGGATTACAATGAGCAGTTCTTC.

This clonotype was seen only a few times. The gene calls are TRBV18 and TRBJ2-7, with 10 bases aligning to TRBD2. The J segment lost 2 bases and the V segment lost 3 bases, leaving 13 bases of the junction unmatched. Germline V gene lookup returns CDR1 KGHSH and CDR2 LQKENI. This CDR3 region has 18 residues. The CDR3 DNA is TGTGCCAGCTCACCTCCAGCGGGAGGGCAAAAGAATCCCTACGAGCAGTACTTC. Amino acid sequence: CASSPPAGGQKNPYEQYF.

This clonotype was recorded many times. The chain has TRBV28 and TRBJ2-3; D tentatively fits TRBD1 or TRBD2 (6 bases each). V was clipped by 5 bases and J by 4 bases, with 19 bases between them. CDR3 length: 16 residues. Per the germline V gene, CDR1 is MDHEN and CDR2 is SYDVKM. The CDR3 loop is CASSMGGQLGSDTQYF. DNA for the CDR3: TGTGCCAGCAGTATGGGGGGCCAGTTGGGCTCAGATACGCAGTATTTT. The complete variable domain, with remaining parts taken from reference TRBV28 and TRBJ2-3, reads DVKVTQSSRYLVKRTGEKVFLECVQDMDHENMFWYRQDPGLGLRLIYFSYDVKMKEKGDIPEGYSVSREKKERFSLILESASTNQTSMYLCASSMGGQLGSDTQYFGPGTRLTVL.

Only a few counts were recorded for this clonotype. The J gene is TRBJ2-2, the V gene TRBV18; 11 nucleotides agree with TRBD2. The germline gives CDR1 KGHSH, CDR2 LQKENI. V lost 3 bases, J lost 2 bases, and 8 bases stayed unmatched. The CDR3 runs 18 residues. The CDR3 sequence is CASSPQGGTSGNTGELFF. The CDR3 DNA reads TGTGCCAGCTCACCCCAGGGAGGGACTAGCGGAAACACCGGGGAGCTGTTTTTT.

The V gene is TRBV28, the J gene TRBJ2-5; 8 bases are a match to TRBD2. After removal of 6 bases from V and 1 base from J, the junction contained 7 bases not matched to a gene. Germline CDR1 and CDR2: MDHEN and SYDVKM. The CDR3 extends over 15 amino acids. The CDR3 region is CASSRGGAGQETQYF. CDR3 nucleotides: TGTGCCAGCAGCCGGGGGGGGGCAGGCCAAGAGACCCAGTACTTC.

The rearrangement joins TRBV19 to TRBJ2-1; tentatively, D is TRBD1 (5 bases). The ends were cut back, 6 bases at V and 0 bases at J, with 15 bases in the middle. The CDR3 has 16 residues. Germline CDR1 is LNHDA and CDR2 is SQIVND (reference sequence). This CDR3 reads CASRGVGSGSYNEQFF. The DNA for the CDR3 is TGTGCCAGTAGAGGGGTCGGATCGGGCTCCTACAATGAGCAGTTCTTC.

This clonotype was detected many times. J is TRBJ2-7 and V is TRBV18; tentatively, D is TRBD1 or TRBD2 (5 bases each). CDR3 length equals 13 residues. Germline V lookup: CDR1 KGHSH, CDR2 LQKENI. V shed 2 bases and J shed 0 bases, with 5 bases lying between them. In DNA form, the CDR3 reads TGTGCCAGCTCACCAGGGGGCTCCTACGAGCAGTACTTC. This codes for CASSPGGSYEQYF.

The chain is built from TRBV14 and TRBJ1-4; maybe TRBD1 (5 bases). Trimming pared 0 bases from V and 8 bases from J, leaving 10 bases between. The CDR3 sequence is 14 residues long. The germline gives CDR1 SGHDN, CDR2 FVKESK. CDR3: CASSQDRAGEKLFF. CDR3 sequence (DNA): TGTGCCAGCAGCCAAGATCGGGCAGGGGAAAAACTGTTTTTT.

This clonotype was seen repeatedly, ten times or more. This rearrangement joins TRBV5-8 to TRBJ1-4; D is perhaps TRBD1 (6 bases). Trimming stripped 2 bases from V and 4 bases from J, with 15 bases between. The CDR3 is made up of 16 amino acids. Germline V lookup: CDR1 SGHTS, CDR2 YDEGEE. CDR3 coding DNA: TGTGCCAGCAGCTTTACAGGGAGGAGAGATAATGAAAAACTGTTTTTT. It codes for CASSFTGRRDNEKLFF.

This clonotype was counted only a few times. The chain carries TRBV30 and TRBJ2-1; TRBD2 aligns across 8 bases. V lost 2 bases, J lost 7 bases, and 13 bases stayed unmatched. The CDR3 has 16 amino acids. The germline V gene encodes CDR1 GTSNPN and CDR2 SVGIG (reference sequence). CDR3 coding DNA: TGTGCCTGGAGTACGCATCCGGGAGGGCCCAGTAATGAGCAGTTCTTC. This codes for CAWSTHPGGPSNEQFF.

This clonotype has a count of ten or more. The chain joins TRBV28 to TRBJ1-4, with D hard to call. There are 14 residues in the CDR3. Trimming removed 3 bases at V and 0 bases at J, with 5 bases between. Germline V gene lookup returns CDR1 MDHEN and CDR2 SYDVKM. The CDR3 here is CASSFTSTNEKLFF. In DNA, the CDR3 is TGTGCCAGCAGTTTCACCTCAACTAATGAAAAACTGTTTTTT.

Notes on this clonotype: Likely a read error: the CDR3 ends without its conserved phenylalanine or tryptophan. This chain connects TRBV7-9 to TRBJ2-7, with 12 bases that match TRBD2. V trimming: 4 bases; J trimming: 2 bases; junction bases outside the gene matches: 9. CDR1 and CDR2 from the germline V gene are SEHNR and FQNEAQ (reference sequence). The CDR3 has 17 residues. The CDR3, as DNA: TGTGCCAGCAGCTCCGGACTAGCGGGATCATTACCCTACGAGCAGTACTGC. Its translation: CASSSGLAGSLPYEQYC.

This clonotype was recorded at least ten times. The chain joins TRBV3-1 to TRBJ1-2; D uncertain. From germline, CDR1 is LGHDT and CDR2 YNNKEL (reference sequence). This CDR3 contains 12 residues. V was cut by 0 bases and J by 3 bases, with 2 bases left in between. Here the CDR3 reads CASSQEDYGYTF. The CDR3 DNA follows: TGTGCCAGCAGCCAAGAAGACTATGGCTACACCTTC.

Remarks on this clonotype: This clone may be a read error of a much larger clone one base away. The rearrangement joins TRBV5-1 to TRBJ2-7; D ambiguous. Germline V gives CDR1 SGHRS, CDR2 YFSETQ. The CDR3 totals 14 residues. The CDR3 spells CASSPKTWPYEQYF. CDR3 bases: TGTGCCAGCAGCCCTAAGACTTGGCCCTACGAGCAGTACTTC.

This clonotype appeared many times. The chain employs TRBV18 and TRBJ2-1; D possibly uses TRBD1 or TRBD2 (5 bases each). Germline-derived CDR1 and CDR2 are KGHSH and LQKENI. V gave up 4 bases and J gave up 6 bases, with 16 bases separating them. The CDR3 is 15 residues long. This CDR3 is CASSRGLAEGNEQFF. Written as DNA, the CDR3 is TGTGCCAGCTCACGGGGCCTAGCCGAGGGCAATGAGCAGTTCTTC.

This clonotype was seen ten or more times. This chain's CDR3 is CASRAENTGELFF. The CDR3 DNA follows: TGTGCCAGCAGGGCAGAAAACACCGGGGAGCTGTTTTTT. V gene TRBV2 combines with J gene TRBJ2-2; D is undetermined. Germline V gene data show CDR1 as SNHLY and CDR2 as FYNNEI. Trimming removed 6 bases at V and 2 bases at J, with 7 bases between. There are 13 residues in the CDR3. The variable domain in full, completed from reference TRBV2 and TRBJ2-2, reads EPEVTQTPSHQVTQMGQEVILRCVPISNHLYFYWYRQILGQKVEFLVSFYNNEISEKSEIFDDQFSVERPDGSNFTLKIRSTKLEDSAMYFCASRAENTGELFFGEGSRLTVL.